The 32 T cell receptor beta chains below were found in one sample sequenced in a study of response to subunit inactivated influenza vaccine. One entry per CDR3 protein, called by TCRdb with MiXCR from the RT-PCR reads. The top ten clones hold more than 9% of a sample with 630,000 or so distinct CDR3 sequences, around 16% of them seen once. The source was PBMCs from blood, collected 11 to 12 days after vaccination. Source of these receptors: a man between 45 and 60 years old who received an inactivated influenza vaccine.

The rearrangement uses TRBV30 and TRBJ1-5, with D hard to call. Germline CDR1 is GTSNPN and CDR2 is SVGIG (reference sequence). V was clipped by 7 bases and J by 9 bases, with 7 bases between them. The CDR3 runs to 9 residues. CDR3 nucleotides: TGTGCCTACCATGTGCCCCAGCATTTT. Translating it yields CAYHVPQHF.

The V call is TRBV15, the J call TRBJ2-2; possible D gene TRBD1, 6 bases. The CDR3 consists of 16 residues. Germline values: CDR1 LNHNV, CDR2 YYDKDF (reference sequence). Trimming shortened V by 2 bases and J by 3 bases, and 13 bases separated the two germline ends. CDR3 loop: CATSRTGFVDTGELFF. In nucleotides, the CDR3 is TGTGCCACCAGCAGAACAGGGTTTGTTGACACCGGGGAGCTGTTTTTT.

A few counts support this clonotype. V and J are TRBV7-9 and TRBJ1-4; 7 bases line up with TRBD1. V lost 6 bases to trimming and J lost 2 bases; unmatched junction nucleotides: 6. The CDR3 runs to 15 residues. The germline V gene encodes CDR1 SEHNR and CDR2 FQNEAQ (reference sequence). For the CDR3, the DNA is TGTGCCAGCAGTTCTCGACAGGGTACTAATGAAAAACTGTTTTTT. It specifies CASSSRQGTNEKLFF. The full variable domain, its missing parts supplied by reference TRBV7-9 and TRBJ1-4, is DTGVSQNPRHKITKRGQNVTFRCDPISEHNRLYWYRQTLGQGPEFLTYFQNEAQLEKSRLLSDRFSAERPKGSFSTLEIQRTEQGDSAMYLCASSSRQGTNEKLFFGSGTQLSVL.

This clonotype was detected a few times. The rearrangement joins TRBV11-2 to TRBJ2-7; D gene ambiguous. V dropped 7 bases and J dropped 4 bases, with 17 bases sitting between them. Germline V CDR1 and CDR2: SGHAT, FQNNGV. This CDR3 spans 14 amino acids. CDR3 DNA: TGTGCCAGCACCCTACCGGGTTCTGGTTACGAGCAGTACTTC. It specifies CASTLPGSGYEQYF. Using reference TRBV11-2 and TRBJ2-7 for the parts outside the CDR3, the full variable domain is EAGVAQSPRYKIIEKRQSVAFWCNPISGHATLYWYQQILGQGPKLLIQFQNNGVVDDSQLPKDRFSAERLKGVDSTLKIQPAKLEDSAVYLCASTLPGSGYEQYFGPGTRLTVT.

The CDR3 here is CASSQELRGTSNEQFF. DNA of the CDR3: TGTGCCAGCAGCCAAGAACTGCGGGGGACGTCCAATGAGCAGTTCTTC. The rearrangement joins TRBV14 to TRBJ2-1; 7 positions agree with TRBD2. The J segment lost 6 bases and the V segment lost 0 bases, leaving 8 bases of the junction unmatched. The CDR3 covers 16 residues. CDR1 and CDR2 from the germline V gene are SGHDN and FVKESK.

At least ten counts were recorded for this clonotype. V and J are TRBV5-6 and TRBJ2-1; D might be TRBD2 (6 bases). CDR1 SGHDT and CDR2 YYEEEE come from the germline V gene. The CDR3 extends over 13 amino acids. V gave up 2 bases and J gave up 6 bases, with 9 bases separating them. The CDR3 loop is CASSLPRGNEQFF. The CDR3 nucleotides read TGTGCCAGCAGCTTACCGCGGGGCAATGAGCAGTTCTTC.

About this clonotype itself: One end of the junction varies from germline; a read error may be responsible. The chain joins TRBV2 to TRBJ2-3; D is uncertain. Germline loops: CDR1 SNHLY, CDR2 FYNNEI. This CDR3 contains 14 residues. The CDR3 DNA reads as TGTGGCAGCAGCGCGAGGACGCCCACAGATACGCAGTATTTT. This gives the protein CGSSARTPTDTQYF.

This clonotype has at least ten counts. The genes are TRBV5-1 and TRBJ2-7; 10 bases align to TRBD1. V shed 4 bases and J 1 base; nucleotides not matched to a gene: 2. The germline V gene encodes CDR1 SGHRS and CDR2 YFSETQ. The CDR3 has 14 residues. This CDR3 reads CASSRTGGSYEQYF. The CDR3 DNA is TGCGCCAGCAGCAGGACAGGGGGTTCCTACGAGCAGTACTTC. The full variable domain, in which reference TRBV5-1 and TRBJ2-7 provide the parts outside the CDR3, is KAGVTQTPRYLIKTRGQQVTLSCSPISGHRSVSWYQQTPGQGLQFLFEYFSETQRNKGNFPGRFSGRQFSNSRSEMNVSTLELGDSALYLCASSRTGGSYEQYFGPGTRLTVT.

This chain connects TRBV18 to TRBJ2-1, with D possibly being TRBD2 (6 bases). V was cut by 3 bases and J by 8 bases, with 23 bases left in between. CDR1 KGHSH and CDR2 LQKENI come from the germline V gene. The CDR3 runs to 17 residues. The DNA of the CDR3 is TGTGCCAGCTCACCCACCCCCCTGGCGGGACTGGGCCATGAGCAGTTCTTC. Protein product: CASSPTPLAGLGHEQFF.

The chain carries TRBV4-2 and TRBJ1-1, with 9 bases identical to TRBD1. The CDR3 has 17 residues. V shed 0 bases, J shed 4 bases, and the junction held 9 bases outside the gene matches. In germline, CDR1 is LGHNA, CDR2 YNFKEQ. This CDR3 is CASSQEGTGWSSTEAFF. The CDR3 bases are TGTGCCAGCAGCCAAGAAGGGACAGGGTGGTCGAGCACTGAAGCTTTCTTT.

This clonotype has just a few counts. The CDR3 reads CAQGDTEAFF. CDR3 DNA: TGTGCCCAGGGGGACACTGAAGCTTTCTTT. The V call is TRBV7-9, the J call TRBJ1-1, with 7 bases aligning to TRBD1. V lost 11 bases, J lost 3 bases, and 0 bases stayed unmatched. Germline CDR1 is SEHNR and CDR2 is FQNEAQ (reference sequence). This CDR3 has 10 residues.

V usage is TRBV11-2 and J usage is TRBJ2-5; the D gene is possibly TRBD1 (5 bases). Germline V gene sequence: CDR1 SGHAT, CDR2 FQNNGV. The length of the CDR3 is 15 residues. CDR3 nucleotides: TGTGCTTCAAGGGGCAGGAGAGGACGGCAAGAGACCCAGTACTTC. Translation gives CASRGRRGRQETQYF.

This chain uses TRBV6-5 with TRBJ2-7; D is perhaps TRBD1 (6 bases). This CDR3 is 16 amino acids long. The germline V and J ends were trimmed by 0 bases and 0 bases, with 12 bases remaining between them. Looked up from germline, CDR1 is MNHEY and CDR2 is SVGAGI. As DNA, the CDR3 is TGTGCCAGCAGTTACTCGGACAGCTATAGCTCCTACGAGCAGTACTTC. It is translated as CASSYSDSYSSYEQYF.

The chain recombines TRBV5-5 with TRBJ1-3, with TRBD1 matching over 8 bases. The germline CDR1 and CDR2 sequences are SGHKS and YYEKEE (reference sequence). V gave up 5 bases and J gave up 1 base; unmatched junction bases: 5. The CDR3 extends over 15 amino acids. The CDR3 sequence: CASSFTGGSGNTIYF. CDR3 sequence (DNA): TGTGCCAGCAGTTTCACAGGGGGTTCTGGAAACACCATATATTTT.

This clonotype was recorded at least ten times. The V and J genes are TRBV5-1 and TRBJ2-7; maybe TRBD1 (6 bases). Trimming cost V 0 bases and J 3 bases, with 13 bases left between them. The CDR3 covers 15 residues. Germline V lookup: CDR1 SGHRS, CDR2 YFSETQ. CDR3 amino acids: CASSLEGQNYYEQYF. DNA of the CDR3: TGCGCCAGCAGCTTGGAAGGACAGAACTACTACGAGCAGTACTTC.

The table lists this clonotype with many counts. DNA of the CDR3: TGTGCCAGCAGGCAGTACAATGAGCAGTTCTTC. It translates to CASRQYNEQFF. V is TRBV6-1 and J is TRBJ2-1, with D unresolved. The V and J ends lost 6 bases and 4 bases respectively, with 4 bases between them. Germline values: CDR1 MNHNS, CDR2 SASEGT. The CDR3 totals 11 residues.

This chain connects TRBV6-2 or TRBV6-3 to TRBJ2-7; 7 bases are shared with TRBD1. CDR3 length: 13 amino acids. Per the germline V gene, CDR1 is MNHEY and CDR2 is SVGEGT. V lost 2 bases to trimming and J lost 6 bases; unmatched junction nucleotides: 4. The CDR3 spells CASSYLDRREQYF. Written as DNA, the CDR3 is TGTGCCAGCAGTTACCTGGACAGGCGCGAGCAGTACTTC.

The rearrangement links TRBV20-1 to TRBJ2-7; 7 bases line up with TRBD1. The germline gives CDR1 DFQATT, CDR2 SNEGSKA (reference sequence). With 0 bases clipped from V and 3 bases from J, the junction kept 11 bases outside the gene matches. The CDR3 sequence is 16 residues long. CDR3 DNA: TGCAGTGCTAGAGATCAACCCGGGACAGAGAACTACGAGCAGTACTTC. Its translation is CSARDQPGTENYEQYF.

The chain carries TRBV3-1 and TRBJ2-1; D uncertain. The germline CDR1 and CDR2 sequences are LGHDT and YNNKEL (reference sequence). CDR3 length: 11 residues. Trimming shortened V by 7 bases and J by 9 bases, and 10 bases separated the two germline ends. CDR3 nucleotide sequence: TGTGCCAGCACTACCAGAGGTGAGCAGTTCTTC. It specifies CASTTRGEQFF.

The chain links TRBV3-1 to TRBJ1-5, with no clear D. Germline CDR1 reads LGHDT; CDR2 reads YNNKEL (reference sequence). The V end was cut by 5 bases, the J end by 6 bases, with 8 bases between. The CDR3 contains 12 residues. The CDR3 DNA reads TGTGCCAGCAGCGATATAGGTCAGCCCCAGCATTTT. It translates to CASSDIGQPQHF.

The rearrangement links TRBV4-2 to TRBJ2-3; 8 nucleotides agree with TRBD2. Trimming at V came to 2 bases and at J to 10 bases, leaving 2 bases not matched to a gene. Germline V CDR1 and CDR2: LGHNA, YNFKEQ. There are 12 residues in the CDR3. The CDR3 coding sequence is TGTGCCAGCAGCCAACCAGCGGGGGCGCAGTATTTT. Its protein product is CASSQPAGAQYF.

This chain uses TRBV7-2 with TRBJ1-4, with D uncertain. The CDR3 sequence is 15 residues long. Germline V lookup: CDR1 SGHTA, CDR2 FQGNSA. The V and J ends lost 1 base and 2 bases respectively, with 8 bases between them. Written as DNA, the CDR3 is TGTGCCAGCAGCTTAGTATTTTCGACTAATGAAAAACTGTTTTTT. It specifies CASSLVFSTNEKLFF.

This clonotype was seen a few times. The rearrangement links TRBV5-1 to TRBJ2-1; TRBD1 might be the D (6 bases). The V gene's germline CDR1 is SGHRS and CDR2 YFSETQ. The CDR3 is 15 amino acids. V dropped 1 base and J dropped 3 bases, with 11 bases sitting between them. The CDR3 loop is CASSLRGIGYNEQFF. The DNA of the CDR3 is TGCGCCAGCAGCTTGAGGGGGATCGGCTACAATGAGCAGTTCTTC.

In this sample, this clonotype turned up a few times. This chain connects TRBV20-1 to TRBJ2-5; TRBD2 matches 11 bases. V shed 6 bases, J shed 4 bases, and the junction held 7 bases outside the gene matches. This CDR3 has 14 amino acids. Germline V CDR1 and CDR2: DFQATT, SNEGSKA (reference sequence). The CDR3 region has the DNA TGCAGTGCGACTTTAGCGGGAGGGGGAGAGACCCAGTACTTC. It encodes CSATLAGGGETQYF.

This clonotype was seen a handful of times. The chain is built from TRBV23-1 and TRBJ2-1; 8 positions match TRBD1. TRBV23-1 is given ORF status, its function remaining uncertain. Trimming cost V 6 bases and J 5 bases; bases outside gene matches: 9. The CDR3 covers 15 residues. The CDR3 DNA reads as TGCGCCAGCAGGAGGGACAGGAGGCCGAACAATGAGCAGTTCTTC. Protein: CASRRDRRPNNEQFF.

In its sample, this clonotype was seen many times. This chain's CDR3 is CASSLATGGMNTEAFF. The DNA for the CDR3 is TGCGCCAGCAGCTTGGCGACAGGTGGCATGAACACTGAAGCTTTCTTT. The chain joins TRBV5-1 to TRBJ1-1; D might be TRBD1 (6 bases). Trimming took off 0 bases at V and 0 bases at J, with 12 bases between the two ends. CDR1 SGHRS and CDR2 YFSETQ come from the germline V gene. The CDR3 contains 16 residues.

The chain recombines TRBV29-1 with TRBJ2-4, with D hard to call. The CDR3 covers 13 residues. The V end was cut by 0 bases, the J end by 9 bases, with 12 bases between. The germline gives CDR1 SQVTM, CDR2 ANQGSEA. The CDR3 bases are TGCAGCGTTGAAGACCCCAGCCGAGGCATTCAGTACTTC. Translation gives CSVEDPSRGIQYF. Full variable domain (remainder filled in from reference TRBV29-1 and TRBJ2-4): SAVISQKPSRDICQRGTSLTIQCQVDSQVTMMFWYRQQPGQSLTLIATANQGSEATYESGFVIDKFPISRPNLTFSTLTVSNMSPEDSSIYLCSVEDPSRGIQYFGAGTRLSVL.

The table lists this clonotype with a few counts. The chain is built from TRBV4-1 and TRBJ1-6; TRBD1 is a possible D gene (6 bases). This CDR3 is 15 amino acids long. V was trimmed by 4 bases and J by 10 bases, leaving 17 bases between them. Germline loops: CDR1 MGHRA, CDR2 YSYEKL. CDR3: CASSREQGFGSPLHF. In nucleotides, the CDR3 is TGCGCCAGCAGCCGAGAACAGGGCTTTGGGTCACCCCTCCACTTT.

CDR3 sequence (DNA): TGTGCCAGCTCACCACGGTTCCAGGCCTCCTACAATGAGCAGTTCTTC. As protein: CASSPRFQASYNEQFF. The rearrangement joins TRBV18 to TRBJ2-1, with D unclear. Trimming left V 1 base short and J 0 bases short, with 10 bases between. This CDR3 region has 16 residues. Germline CDR1 is KGHSH and CDR2 is LQKENI. The variable domain in full, completed from reference TRBV18 and TRBJ2-1, reads NAGVMQNPRHLVRRRGQEARLRCSPMKGHSHVYWYRQLPEEGLKFMVYLQKENIIDESGMPKERFSAEFPKEGPSILRIQQVVRGDSAAYFCASSPRFQASYNEQFFGPGTRLTVL.

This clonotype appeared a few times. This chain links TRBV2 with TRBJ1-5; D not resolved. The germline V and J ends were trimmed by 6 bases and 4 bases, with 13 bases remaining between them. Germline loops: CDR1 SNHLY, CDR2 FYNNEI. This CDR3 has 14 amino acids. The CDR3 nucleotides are TGTGCCAGCAGCGAACTTACACTGAATCAGCCCCAGCATTTT. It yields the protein CASSELTLNQPQHF. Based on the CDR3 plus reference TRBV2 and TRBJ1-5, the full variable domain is EPEVTQTPSHQVTQMGQEVILRCVPISNHLYFYWYRQILGQKVEFLVSFYNNEISEKSEIFDDQFSVERPDGSNFTLKIRSTKLEDSAMYFCASSELTLNQPQHFGDGTRLSIL.

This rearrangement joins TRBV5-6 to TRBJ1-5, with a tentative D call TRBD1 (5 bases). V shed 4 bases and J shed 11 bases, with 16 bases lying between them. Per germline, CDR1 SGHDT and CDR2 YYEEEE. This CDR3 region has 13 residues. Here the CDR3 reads CASSLQGWGAQHF. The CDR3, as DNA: TGTGCCAGCAGCCTACAAGGATGGGGGGCCCAGCATTTT.

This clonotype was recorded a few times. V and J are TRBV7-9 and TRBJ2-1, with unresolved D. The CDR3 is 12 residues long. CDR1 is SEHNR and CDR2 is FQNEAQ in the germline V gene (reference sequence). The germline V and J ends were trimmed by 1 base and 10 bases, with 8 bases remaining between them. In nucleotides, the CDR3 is TGTGCCAGCAGCTTAGTTAGCAGAGAGCAGTTCTTC. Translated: CASSLVSREQFF.